The 18 T cell receptor beta chains below were found in one sample sequenced in a study of cytomegalovirus exposure and HLA in healthy donors (dated by TCRdb to between 2016 and 2019). Library preparation employed the immunoSEQ multiplex PCR assay. The multiplex PCR relied on a mix of 60 forward primers for TCR Vbeta segments and 13 reverse primers for TCR Jbeta segments. TCRdb obtained this table from immuneACCESS and retained in-frame rearrangements with V and J assigned. These tables miss some clones; where compared with another copy, unresolved V genes account for less than half of the shortfall, and the remainder is unexplained. Present in this sample are 150,000 to 200,000 clones, 68% of which were seen just once. Of the sample, 10% is held by the ten largest clones. The specimen sequenced was PBMCs. Receptor source: a man younger than 45 in good health and CMV-seropositive.

This clone has a single count. V is TRBV15 and J is TRBJ1-2, with 8 bases aligning to TRBD1. The CDR3 totals 13 residues. With V trimmed by 3 bases and J by 3 bases, 0 bases remained unmatched. Germline values: CDR1 LNHNV, CDR2 YYDKDF (reference sequence). The CDR3 sequence: CATSRDRDYGYTF. CDR3 sequence (DNA): TGTGCCACCAGCAGGGACAGGGACTATGGCTACACCTTC.

Turning to this clone: At one end the junction does not follow the germline gene, possibly because of a read error. The chain is built from TRBV19 and TRBJ1-1; no clear D. Per the germline V gene, CDR1 is LNHDA and CDR2 is SQIVND (reference sequence). The CDR3 is 21 amino acids. In nucleotides, the CDR3 is TGTGCCAGTAGTCTTAAGCGGCCTATACCCCTCACCCGGCGGGAAAGAGCTGAAGCTTCCTTT. Encoded protein: CASSLKRPIPLTRRERAEASF.

The chain employs TRBV27 and TRBJ2-7, with TRBD2 identical over 8 bases. This CDR3 region has 14 residues. The germline V gene has CDR1 MNHEY and CDR2 SMNVEV (reference sequence). The V segment lost 5 bases and the J segment 7 bases; nucleotides outside the gene matches: 10. The DNA for the CDR3 is TGTGCCAGCAGTCCGGGAGGGCCGGTGGATGAGCAGTACTTC. Its translation: CASSPGGPVDEQYF.

This clone appeared a few times. The same CDR3 also results from other DNA sequences found in this sample. This chain links TRBV5-1 with TRBJ1-5, with D unresolved. This CDR3 spans 14 amino acids. Germline CDR1 SGHRS, CDR2 YFSETQ. Trimming took off 0 bases at V and 4 bases at J, with 8 bases between the two ends. The CDR3 nucleotides read TGCGCCAGCAGCTTGGGGGGAGGGAATCAGCCCCAGCATTTT. Translating it yields CASSLGGGNQPQHF.

The chain is built from TRBV14 and TRBJ2-1, with 10 nucleotides matching TRBD2. The V gene's germline CDR1 is SGHDN and CDR2 FVKESK. After removal of 1 base from V and 13 bases from J, the junction contained 10 bases not matched to a gene. The CDR3 covers 15 residues. This CDR3 reads CASSQALAGDGKQFF. The CDR3 DNA reads as TGTGCCAGCAGCCAAGCCCTAGCGGGAGACGGCAAACAGTTCTTC.

The table lists this clone with a count of one. V gene TRBV2 combines with J gene TRBJ2-5, with no clear D. Germline CDR1 and CDR2: SNHLY and FYNNEI. With 6 bases removed from V and 0 bases from J, the gap between germline ends came to 8 bases. This CDR3 is built from 13 residues. The CDR3 nucleotides read TGTGCCAGCAGCCCCATGTACCAAGAGACCCAGTACTTC. Protein sequence: CASSPMYQETQYF.

This clone has only one observation. The V call is TRBV5-1, the J call TRBJ2-7; 7 bases line up with TRBD1. Germline lookup yields CDR1 SGHRS and CDR2 YFSETQ. This CDR3 comprises 14 residues. Trimming cost V 5 bases and J 5 bases; bases outside gene matches: 10. CDR3 protein: CASRRYDRVDEQYF. The CDR3 DNA reads TGCGCCAGCAGACGTTACGACAGGGTGGACGAGCAGTACTTC.

The chain uses TRBV25-1 and TRBJ2-7; 7 bases map to TRBD1. Germline values: CDR1 MGHDK, CDR2 SYGVNS. The J segment lost 2 bases and the V segment lost 2 bases, leaving 3 bases of the junction unmatched. This CDR3 contains 14 residues. DNA for the CDR3: TGTGCCAGCAGTGAAGGGACAGAGACCTACGAGCAGTACTTC. Amino acid sequence: CASSEGTETYEQYF.

This clone was seen just once. The chain links TRBV5-1 to TRBJ2-1; TRBD2 aligns across 10 bases. Germline CDR1 is SGHRS and CDR2 is YFSETQ. V lost 4 bases to trimming and J lost 7 bases; unmatched junction nucleotides: 5. CDR3 length: 14 amino acids. Here the CDR3 reads CASSVLAGTNEQFF. The CDR3 DNA sequence: TGCGCCAGCAGCGTACTAGCGGGGACTAATGAGCAGTTCTTC.

CDR3 residues: CASSERGAASTDTQYF. CDR3 bases: TGTGCCAGCAGTGAACGGGGAGCGGCTAGCACAGATACGCAGTATTTT. V is TRBV6-1 and J is TRBJ2-3, with a possible D match to TRBD2 (5 bases). The ends were cut back, 2 bases at V and 0 bases at J, with 12 bases in the middle. Germline V gene sequence: CDR1 MNHNS, CDR2 SASEGT. This CDR3 comprises 16 residues.

The V and J genes are TRBV28 and TRBJ2-1, with unresolved D. Between the trimmed V and J ends, which lost 1 base and 9 bases, there was a span of 4 bases. Germline V lookup: CDR1 MDHEN, CDR2 SYDVKM. The CDR3 consists of 11 residues. The CDR3 region is CASSLSGEQFF. The DNA of the CDR3 is TGTGCCAGCAGTTTATCGGGTGAGCAGTTCTTC.

This clone was seen only once. The chain recombines TRBV7-9 with TRBJ1-2; tentative D call: TRBD1 (6 bases). Germline CDR1 is SEHNR and CDR2 is FQNEAQ (reference sequence). Deletions cut 5 bases from V and 1 base from J, with 20 bases between. This CDR3 spans 17 amino acids. The CDR3, as DNA: TGTGCCAGCAGCCCTGGACAGCTCCTTTACTTTAACTATGGCTACACCTTC. Residues: CASSPGQLLYFNYGYTF.

The chain is built from TRBV11-3 and TRBJ2-3, with TRBD2 identical over 7 bases. The V gene's germline CDR1 is SGHNT and CDR2 YENEEA. V was clipped by 2 bases and J by 3 bases; unmatched bases: 11. CDR3 length equals 17 residues. CDR3 nucleotide sequence: TGTGCCAGCAGCTTACCCCTCGCGGGAGCAATAACAGATACGCAGTATTTT. Translation gives CASSLPLAGAITDTQYF.

This clone was found a few times. The CDR3 region is CSLTTGANYEQYF. In DNA form, the CDR3 reads TGCAGCCTCACGACAGGGGCGAACTACGAGCAGTACTTC. V usage is TRBV29-1 and J usage is TRBJ2-7; 8 bases line up with TRBD1. Per germline, CDR1 SQVTM and CDR2 ANQGSEA. With V trimmed by 8 bases and J by 3 bases, 9 bases remained unmatched. This CDR3 spans 13 amino acids.

This chain links TRBV5-1 with TRBJ2-7; the match to TRBD2 covers 10 bases. V shed 4 bases, J shed 5 bases, and the junction held 12 bases outside the gene matches. CDR1 SGHRS and CDR2 YFSETQ come from the germline V gene. This CDR3 comprises 16 residues. Here the CDR3 reads CASSLSSGSFVNEQYF. CDR3 bases: TGCGCCAGCAGCCTATCTAGCGGGAGTTTCGTCAACGAGCAGTACTTC. Filled out from reference TRBV5-1 and TRBJ2-7, the complete variable domain reads KAGVTQTPRYLIKTRGQQVTLSCSPISGHRSVSWYQQTPGQGLQFLFEYFSETQRNKGNFPGRFSGRQFSNSRSEMNVSTLELGDSALYLCASSLSSGSFVNEQYFGPGTRLTVT.

This clone was seen more than once but under ten times. This chain connects TRBV21-1 to TRBJ1-2. TRBV21-1 is marked as a pseudogene. The CDR3 is made up of 17 amino acids. CDR3 coding DNA: TGTGCCAGCAGCCGACGGTCGGGGTTCCAAAAGCAGGATGGCTACACCTTC. Protein: CASSRRSGFQKQDGYTF.

This chain links TRBV9 with TRBJ1-6; D is uncertain. The CDR3 extends over 17 amino acids. Germline lookup yields CDR1 SGDLS and CDR2 YYNGEE. V dropped 4 bases and J dropped 0 bases, with 14 bases sitting between them. The DNA of the CDR3 is TGTGCCAGCAGCCCCGGAGCTGGGAGCTCCTATAATTCACCCCTCCACTTT. Translating gives CASSPGAGSSYNSPLHF.

This chain links TRBV19 with TRBJ1-1; weak D call: TRBD1 (5 bases). Trimming pared 3 bases from V and 4 bases from J, leaving 9 bases between. This CDR3 has 13 amino acids. In germline, CDR1 is LNHDA, CDR2 SQIVND (reference sequence). CDR3 sequence (DNA): TGTGCCAGTAGTATCGGGACTCTCACTGAAGCTTTCTTT. Protein sequence: CASSIGTLTEAFF. Full variable domain (rest looked up from reference TRBV19 and TRBJ1-1): DGGITQSPKYLFRKEGQNVTLSCEQNLNHDAMYWYRQDPGQGLRLIYYSQIVNDFQKGDIAEGYSVSREKKESFPLTVTSAQKNPTAFYLCASSIGTLTEAFFGQGTRLTVV.